This T cell receptor beta chain was observed in a study of blood T cell repertoires in COVID-19. Study summary: COVID-19 samples collected from the United States, Italy and Spain covered acute and convalescent phases. Sources were T cells, B-cell-depleted T cells, or PBMCs; the material itself was cDNA or gDNA.

Authors' data handling: Researchers report that nucleated cell counts were estimated from reference gene primer amplification. Clones were read by immunoSEQ multiplex PCR, and TCRdb kept only the in-frame ones, dropping some. The DNA gave D and trimming, while V, J and clone size come from that table. The table shows about 140,000 clones, with 75% to 80% occurring only once. The sequenced material came from peripheral blood. This TCR came from a woman in her 50s with active or convalescent COVID-19.

The CDR3 reads CASSLGATGELFF. CDR3 DNA sequence: TGTGCCAGCAGCTTAGGGGCTACCGGGGAGCTGTTTTTT. The chain couples TRBV7-9 to TRBJ2-2; D remains ambiguous. Germline CDR1 is SEHNR and CDR2 is FQNEAQ (reference sequence). The germline V and J ends were trimmed by 1 base and 5 bases, with 5 bases remaining between them. The CDR3 loop spans 13 amino acids.